This T cell receptor beta chain stems from a study of T-cell reconstitution after alpha-beta-depleted transplantation in children (TCRdb year 2016). With regard to the full study: T-cell immune reconstitution after TCRalphabeta/CD19-depleted allogeneic hematopoietic cell transplantation in children was quantitatively tracked in the study by means of TCR repertoire profiling.

Library preparation employed PCR. TCRdb names Illumina HiSeq 2500 as the instrument used. TCR libraries were prepared with molecular barcoding, using unique molecular identifiers to normalize TCRbeta repertoire quantification. TCRdb applied fastp at Q25 and MiXCR to the public reads, then kept only in-frame beta chains. Every CDR3 protein is listed once, alongside the most common genes and DNA of its rows. The sample data list 250,000 to 400,000 distinct CDR3 sequences, and around 25% of these were observed just once. Approximately 9.9% of the sample lies in the top ten. The germline V gene supplies CDR1 SGHVS and CDR2 FNYEAQ. The CDR3, from cysteine to phenylalanine, totals 16 residues. The retained sequence is limited to the CDR3, 48 bases, with the frame set at the first base. A distance of 18 bases separates the germline ends of V and J, which lose 1 base and 5 bases respectively. Overall study results and their limits: The frequencies of hyperexpanded clones fell over the following months, and after one year, T-cell counts and TCRbeta diversity were mostly attributed to newly produced T cells. In some patients, the high TCRbeta diversity seen at day 60 was put down to recipient T cells and intrathymic progenitors that had survived conditioning. Apparently early alphabetaT-cell count recovery about two months after transplant reportedly relied on only several hundred rapidly expanded clones derived from non-depleted graft cells.

This clonotype was seen many times. It lacks a known antigen. Base quality data are lacking; no much larger clone is found one base away. The meaning of the sample's treatment or condition label: allogeneic hematopoietic cell transplantation with graft depleted of TCRalphabeta T cells and CD19 B cells. Transplant recipients were children who received TCRalphabeta/CD19-depleted allogeneic hematopoietic cell grafts. The receptor chain draws on TRBV7-6 and TRBJ2-7, with TRBD2 tentatively as D gene (6 bases match). The TCR sequence derives from a male patient between 10 and 17 years old who had a stem cell transplant for acute lymphoblastic leukemia, so the T cells may come from the graft donor. The specimen comprised PBMCs, mostly from graft donor cells, sampled 180 days after TCRalphabeta/CD19-depleted stem cell transplant. The CDR3 reads CASSLVAGQGYHEQYF. The nucleotides read TGTGCCAGCAGCTTAGTCGCGGGGCAGGGCTACCACGAGCAGTACTTC. The CDR3, completed at both ends by the reference TRBV7-6 and TRBJ2-7 genes, gives the full variable domain GAGVSQSPRYKVTKRGQDVALRCDPISGHVSLYWYRQALGQGPEFLTYFNYEAQQDKSGLPNDRFSAERPEGSISTLTIQRTEQRDSAMYRCASSLVAGQGYHEQYFGPGTRLTVT.